The entry below gives a single T cell receptor beta chain sequence along with its context. Its target is not known. Generated by immunoSEQ multiplex PCR, the TCRdb table keeps only in-frame clones and is missing some. The table lists 1,400,000 or so clones, approximately 98.5% of them singletons. This entry belongs to a study of shared clonotypes between healthy human individuals. Findings and limits, study-wide: It was expected that sequencing depth would affect clonotype sharing among donors.

V was trimmed by 6 bases and J by 4 bases, leaving 11 bases between them. The CDR3 runs 12 residues. CDR1 and CDR2 from the germline V gene are SQVTM and ANQGSEA. V and J are TRBV29-1 and TRBJ2-3; a possible D gene is TRBD1 (6 bases). Sequencing input: naive CD4+ T cells sorted from blood. Sample subset: CD45RA+ positively selected. This clonotype was sampled from a man aged 25 to 45 in good health. CDR3 protein: CSVGQNADTQYF. CDR3 in DNA: TGCAGCGTCGGACAGAATGCAGATACGCAGTATTTT.